Below are 8 T cell receptor beta chains sequenced from a single sample in a study of blood T cells in healthy people across ages. Next came a second PCR, run for about 6 to 12 cycles, which used a sample-barcoded 5' primer along with a J-beta primer mix. TCRdb re-called the 5' RACE reads with MiXCR, one entry per CDR3 protein. The sample includes about 1.8 million distinct CDR3 sequences, 40% to 55% of them seen just once. Sequencing was performed on blood. These receptors originate from a woman between 40 and 55 years old in good health.

The chain carries TRBV3-1 and TRBJ2-2; possibly TRBD1 for D (6 bases). Trimming left V 4 bases short and J 0 bases short, with 12 bases between. CDR1 and CDR2 from the germline V gene are LGHDT and YNNKEL (reference sequence). The CDR3 runs 16 residues. CDR3 in amino acids: CASSLRQASNTGELFF. The CDR3 coding sequence is TGTGCCAGCAGCCTTAGACAGGCCTCGAACACCGGGGAGCTGTTTTTT.

This clonotype was found a few times. This chain connects TRBV5-1 to TRBJ2-7, with 7 bases that match TRBD1. Germline trimming cut 1 base from V and 2 bases from J; bases unmatched to any gene: 12. The CDR3 spans 17 residues. Germline CDR1 reads SGHRS; CDR2 reads YFSETQ. CDR3 in DNA: TGCGCCAGCAGCTTGTGGGTTCTTCGACAGGGCACCTACGAGCAGTACTTC. Amino acid sequence: CASSLWVLRQGTYEQYF.

The chain employs TRBV7-2 and TRBJ2-3; D is possibly TRBD2 (7 bases). The germline V gene has CDR1 SGHTA and CDR2 FQGNSA. The CDR3 extends over 16 amino acids. V was clipped by 6 bases and J by 2 bases, with 18 bases between them. The CDR3 sequence is CASSSPAGAYTDTQYF. The CDR3 nucleotides are TGTGCCAGCAGTTCCCCCGCGGGGGCCTACACAGATACGCAGTATTTT.

The chain joins TRBV15 to TRBJ1-1; weak D call: TRBD1 (6 bases). This CDR3 is 16 amino acids long. Trimming removed 0 bases from V and 5 bases from J, with 16 bases in between. Germline values: CDR1 LNHNV, CDR2 YYDKDF (reference sequence). For the CDR3, the DNA is TGTGCCACCAGCAGAGATTACGCAGGGGCTTTGACTGAAGCTTTCTTT. Translating gives CATSRDYAGALTEAFF.

This clonotype was observed a handful of times. The rearrangement links TRBV11-2 to TRBJ2-1, with 8 bases lining up with TRBD2. J was trimmed by 4 bases and V by 5 bases; bases with no gene match: 7. Germline V gives CDR1 SGHAT, CDR2 FQNNGV. The CDR3 consists of 15 residues. CDR3 bases: TGTGCCAGCAGCCCTCGGGAGGGGCGATACAATGAGCAGTTCTTC. This translates into CASSPREGRYNEQFF.

This clonotype was counted a single time. The V and J genes are TRBV14 and TRBJ2-5, with TRBD2 matching over 7 bases. The V and J ends lost 0 bases and 11 bases, in that order; junction bases with no gene match: 12. CDR1 SGHDN and CDR2 FVKESK come from the germline V gene. The CDR3 runs to 15 residues. CDR3 sequence (DNA): TGTGCCAGCAGCCAAGAGTCTAGCGGTTACAATGAGCAGTACTTC. Translated, it gives CASSQESSGYNEQYF. The full variable domain, with the rest looked up from reference TRBV14 and TRBJ2-5, is EAGVTQFPSHSVIEKGQTVTLRCDPISGHDNLYWYRRVMGKEIKFLLHFVKESKQDESGMPNNRFLAERTGGTYSTLKVQPAELEDSGVYFCASSQESSGYNEQYFGPGTRLLVL.

The rearrangement uses TRBV5-1 and TRBJ1-2, with a possible D match to TRBD1 (6 bases). Trimming pared 4 bases from V and 5 bases from J, leaving 18 bases between. This CDR3 spans 15 amino acids. Germline V lookup: CDR1 SGHRS, CDR2 YFSETQ. DNA for the CDR3: TGCGCCAGCAGCCCGGACAGAGAGGATTTATATGGCTACACCTTC. This codes for CASSPDREDLYGYTF.

This CDR3 reads CASRHREEETQYF. CDR3 coding DNA: TGTGCCAGCAGGCACAGGGAGGAAGAGACCCAGTACTTC. This chain uses TRBV7-9 with TRBJ2-5, with D perhaps TRBD1 or TRBD2 (6 bases each). V lost 6 bases to trimming and J lost 3 bases, with 11 bases between them. CDR1 SEHNR and CDR2 FQNEAQ come from the germline V gene (reference sequence). This CDR3 contains 13 residues.